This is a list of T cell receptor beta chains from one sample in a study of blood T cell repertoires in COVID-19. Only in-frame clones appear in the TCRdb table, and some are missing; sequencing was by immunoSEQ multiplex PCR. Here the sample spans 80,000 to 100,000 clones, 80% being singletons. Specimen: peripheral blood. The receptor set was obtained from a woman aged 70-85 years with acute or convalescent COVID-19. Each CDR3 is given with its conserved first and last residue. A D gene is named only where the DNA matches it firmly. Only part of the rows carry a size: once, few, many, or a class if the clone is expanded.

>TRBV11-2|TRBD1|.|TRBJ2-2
TGTGCCAGCAGCCCAACAGGGGTGGGGACCGGGGAGCTGTTTTTT
CASSPTGVGTGELFF
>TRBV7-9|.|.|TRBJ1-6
TGTGCCAGCAGCTTAGGTCCGAATTCACCCCTCCACTTT
CASSLGPNSPLHF
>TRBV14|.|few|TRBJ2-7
TGTGCCAGCAGCCACAGGGCCTACGAGCAGTACTTC
CASSHRAYEQYF
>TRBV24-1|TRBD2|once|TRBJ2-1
TGTGCCACCAGTGATTTGAAGCGGGGGGGGTATGAGCAGTTCTTC
CATSDLKRGGYEQFF
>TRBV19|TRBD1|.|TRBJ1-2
TGTGCCAGTAGTATGGACAGGGGGCTCCTCTATGGCTACACCTTC
CASSMDRGLLYGYTF
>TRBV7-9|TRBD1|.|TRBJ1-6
TGTGCCAGCAGCCTTGGACAGGGAAGAAATTCACCCCTCCACTTT
CASSLGQGRNSPLHF
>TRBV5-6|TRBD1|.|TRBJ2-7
TGTGCCAGCAGCCCACTGGGACAGACCTACGAGCAGTACTTC
CASSPLGQTYEQYF
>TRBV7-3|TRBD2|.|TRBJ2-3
TGTGCCAGCAGCTTAGTCGGGGGGAGCACAGATACGCAGTATTTT
CASSLVGGSTDTQYF
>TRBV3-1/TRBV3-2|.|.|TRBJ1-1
TGTGCCAGCAGCCAAGACAGGGCCGGAACTGAAGCTTTCTTT
CASSQDRAGTEAFF
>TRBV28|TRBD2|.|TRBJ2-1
TGTGCCAGCAGTTTCCGACTAGCGGGAAAGAACAATGAGCAGTTCTTC
CASSFRLAGKNNEQFF
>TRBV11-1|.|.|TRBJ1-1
TGTGCCAGCAGCTCCGATAAGGGGCTAAGGGCTGAAGCTTTCTTT
CASSSDKGLRAEAFF
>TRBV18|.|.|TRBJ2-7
TGTGCCAGCTCCCCAAGACGGGGCTACGAGCAGTACTTC
CASSPRRGYEQYF
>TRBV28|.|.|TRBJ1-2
TGTGCCAGCAGTCCCAGACAGCCCTATGGCTACACCTTC
CASSPRQPYGYTF
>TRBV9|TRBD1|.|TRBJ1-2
TGTGCCAGCAGCCCTACGATTAGGACAGGGTTATATGGCTACACCTTC
CASSPTIRTGLYGYTF
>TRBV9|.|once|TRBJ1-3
TGTGCCAGCAGCCCTGGGGGCTACCAGGGCACCATATATTTT
CASSPGGYQGTIYF
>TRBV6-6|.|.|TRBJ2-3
TGTGCCAGCAGTCCGACTACGGCTAGCGAGTTCACAGATACGCAGTATTTT
CASSPTTASEFTDTQYF
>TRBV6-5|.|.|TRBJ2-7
TGTGCCAGCAGTTACTCAGCATTCTCCTACGAGCAGTACTTC
CASSYSAFSYEQYF
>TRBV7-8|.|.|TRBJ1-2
TGTGCCAGCAGCTTAGACGGCGGAGTATATGGCTACACCTTC
CASSLDGGVYGYTF
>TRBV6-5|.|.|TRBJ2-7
TGTGCCAGCAGTCCCAGCGGGTTCCTCTCCTACGAGCAGTACTTC
CASSPSGFLSYEQYF
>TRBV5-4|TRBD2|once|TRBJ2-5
TGTGCCAGCAGCTTGGTCGGGAGGGATGGGGGGACCCAGTACTTC
CASSLVGRDGGTQYF
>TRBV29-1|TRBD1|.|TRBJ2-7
TGCAGCGCTGGAGGAGGGACAGGGATCTACGAGCAGTACTTC
CSAGGGTGIYEQYF
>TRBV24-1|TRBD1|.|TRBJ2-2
TGTGCCACCAGTGATGTGACAGGGCGACGAACCTCGAACACCGGGGAGCTGTTTTTT
CATSDVTGRRTSNTGELFF
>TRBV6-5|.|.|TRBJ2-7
TGTGTCGCCCAACAGGGCTACGAGCAGTACTTC
CVAQQGYEQYF
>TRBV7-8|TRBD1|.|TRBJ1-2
TGTGCCAGCAGCTTACTGGGACAGGGAAATGGCTACACCTTC
CASSLLGQGNGYTF
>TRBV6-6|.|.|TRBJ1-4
TGTGCCAGCACCTGGGGCGGAAATGAAAAACTGTTTTTT
CASTWGGNEKLFF
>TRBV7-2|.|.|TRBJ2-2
TGTGCCAGCAGCTTAGGGCTTGCGGCAGGGGTCACCGGGGAGCTGTTTTTT
CASSLGLAAGVTGELFF
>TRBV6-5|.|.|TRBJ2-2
TGTGCCATCGGGTCCGGGAACACCGGGGAGCTGTTTTTT
CAIGSGNTGELFF
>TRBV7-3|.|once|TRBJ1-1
TGTGCCAGCAGCTTAATGGGGGGAACTGAAGCTTTCTTT
CASSLMGGTEAFF
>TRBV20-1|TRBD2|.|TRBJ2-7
TGCAGTGCGTCGCCGGGACTACAGCAGTACTTC
CSASPGLQQYF
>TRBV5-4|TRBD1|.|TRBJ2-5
TGTGCCAGCAGCCATTTACAGGGGGCGGGACCCCAAGAGACCCAGTACTTC
CASSHLQGAGPQETQYF
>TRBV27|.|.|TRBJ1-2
TGTGCCAGCAGTCCCTCAGCGGACAACTATGGCTACACCTTC
CASSPSADNYGYTF
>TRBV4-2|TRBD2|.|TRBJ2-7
TGTGCCAGCAGCCAAGGACTAGCGGACGACTACGAGCAGTACTTC
CASSQGLADDYEQYF
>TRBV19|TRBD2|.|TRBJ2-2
TGTGCCAGTACCCCCCAAGGCCCAGCGGGAGGGTACAGCGGGGAGCTGTTTTTT
CASTPQGPAGGYSGELFF
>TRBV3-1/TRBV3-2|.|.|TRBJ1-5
TGTGCCAGCAGCCAAAGCCTCCGTCAGCCCCAGCATTTT
CASSQSLRQPQHF
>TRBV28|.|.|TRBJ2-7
TGTGCCAGCAGTTCTAACTACGAGCAGTACTTC
CASSSNYEQYF
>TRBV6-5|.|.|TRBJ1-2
TGTGCCAGCAGTTTGCCAGGTGGCTATGGCTACACCTTC
CASSLPGGYGYTF